One TCR beta chain is described in this entry. Only one count was recorded for this clone. There is no known antigen for this receptor. Base qualities are not provided; no much larger clone lies one nucleotide away. Germline trimming: 4 bases from V, 7 bases from J; junction bases outside gene matches: 10. The CDR3 covers 15 residues, taking in both the cysteine and the phenylalanine. Left in the record is the CDR3 DNA by itself, 45 bases read in frame from the first base. Via the germline V gene, CDR1 is MGHRA and CDR2 YSYEKL. The time point label, read with the paper, signifies: cycle 1 day 1 (C1D1), immediately before nivolumab initiation. Every trial patient had relapsed following autologous stem cell transplantation, and prior brentuximab vedotin exposure was what differed among cohorts A, B and C. The trial cohort comprised about 60 patients with relapsed/refractory classical Hodgkin lymphoma whose best overall responses were complete response, partial response or progressive disease. Single-agent nivolumab was administered to trial patients in the multi-cohort phase II CheckMate 205 trial. An independent review committee assessed best overall response by applying the 2007 International Working Group response criteria. Trial PBMCs were collected just before the start of nivolumab (C1D1) and during therapy at cycle 2 day 1 and cycle 4 day 1. Peripheral blood was collected in 8 mL Vacutainer Cell Preparation Tubes, from which PBMCs were isolated by centrifugation and then cryopreserved.

This sample was included in a study of PD-1 blockade in classical Hodgkin lymphoma (dated by TCRdb to the early 2020s). For the study in its entirety: Nivolumab dosing was 3 mg/kg intravenously every 2 weeks, continuing until either disease progression or unacceptable toxicity. A peripheral blood immune signature of response to PD-1 blockade in classical Hodgkin lymphoma was defined using TCR beta sequencing and CyTOF.

Broader findings and caveats from the paper: Newly diagnosed patients were reported to have lower baseline TCR diversity than healthy donors, and relapsed/refractory patients were reported to have lower baseline TCR diversity still. The study was limited to a single clinical trial cohort, and causes of repertoire differences, possibly disease activity or prior therapy, remained undefined. Baseline diversity similar to that of newly diagnosed patients was observed in trial patients achieving complete response, whereas significantly lower diversity was observed in partial responders and progressors. Lower diversity was seen in patients whose nivolumab began less than 1 year after ASCT, and these patients were left out of later analyses so that immune reconstitution would not confound the results. A significant rise by C4D1 was seen in CD4+ but not CD8+ TCR diversity (p=0.0027 vs p=0.16), with the rise being most apparent in complete responders (p=0.02).

Genomic DNA was isolated using the Qiagen DNeasy kit from unsorted PBMCs as well as from negatively selected CD4+ and CD8+ fractions. Using primers that anneal to V and J segments, immunoSEQ multiplex PCR amplified the TCR beta CDR3 regions. Amplification bias was minimized using a synthetic immune receptor repertoire, and residual bias was removed computationally after sequencing. Per the authors' processing: Custom Python scripts were used to quantify repertoire diversity as the Shannon entropy index. The unsorted, CD4+ and CD8+ repertoires were each analyzed separately, with the exception of combined analyses, where CD4+ and CD8+ sequences were merged in silico. A clone was considered expanded if an increase in frequency of at least 2-fold after treatment relative to C1D1 was found, and a pseudocount of 0.5 was applied to clones undetected at baseline. Clones with 0 or 1 copy at C1D1 were classified as singleton clones, and clones with 2 or more copies were classified as non-singleton clones. Clones expanded in unsorted samples were assigned a CD4+, CD8+ or unknown annotation through matching of protein sequences in sorted samples from the same patient. Wilcoxon tests were applied to paired samples to test diversity changes from C1D1 to C4D1. The table comes from immuneACCESS by way of TCRdb, which keeps in-frame sequences with V and J called. Part of the clones is missing from these tables; in studies checked, under half for an unresolved V gene and the rest for unknown reasons. The V and J calls and the clone size are those of that table, but D and trimming were determined from the DNA. The sample has just under 100,000 clones on record, over 70% of them singletons. The biggest ten clones account for 10% to 15% of the sample.

This TCR derives from a human donor with classical Hodgkin lymphoma. The chain is made from TRBV4-1 and TRBJ2-1; 7 middle bases align to TRBD2. The sequenced sample was peripheral blood mononuclear cells (PBMCs), obtained at baseline. The CDR3 is CASSPWEGAGNEQFF. The bases read TGCGCCAGCAGCCCGTGGGAGGGAGCGGGGAATGAGCAGTTCTTC.